Shown below are 23 T cell receptor beta chains from a single sample sequenced in a study of early T cells in non-severe SARS-CoV-2 infection. TCRdb re-called the 5' RACE reads through MiXCR, storing one row per CDR3 protein. The sample carries 68,000 or so distinct CDR3 sequences, 10% to 15% recorded once. Sample: whole blood. The origin of the receptors is an adult who was a healthcare worker with PCR-confirmed SARS-CoV-2 infection or an uninfected control (not recorded which).

This clonotype was seen a few times. The rearrangement links TRBV19 to TRBJ2-5; 9 bases fit TRBD1. Unmatched junction bases numbered 1, after V lost 4 bases and J lost 1 base. CDR1 LNHDA and CDR2 SQIVND come from the germline V gene (reference sequence). There are 14 residues in the CDR3. CDR3 region: CASSTTGGQETQYF. CDR3 DNA: TGTGCCAGTAGTACGACAGGGGGCCAAGAGACCCAGTACTTC.

The sample holds many counts of this clonotype. The rearrangement joins TRBV9 to TRBJ1-4; D is undetermined. The CDR3 is 16 amino acids. The germline V gene has CDR1 SGDLS and CDR2 YYNGEE. Between the trimmed V and J ends, which lost 0 bases and 0 bases, there was a span of 9 bases. CDR3 sequence (DNA): TGTGCCAGCAGCGTAGAACGGGGTGCAACTAATGAAAAACTGTTTTTT. It translates to CASSVERGATNEKLFF.

The gene calls are TRBV3-1 and TRBJ1-1; D gene uncertain. The CDR3 spans 14 residues. The germline CDR1 and CDR2 sequences are LGHDT and YNNKEL (reference sequence). Trimming left V 0 bases short and J 1 base short, with 6 bases between. The CDR3 nucleotides are TGTGCCAGCAGCCAAGATCCCGGGAACACTGAAGCTTTCTTT. As protein: CASSQDPGNTEAFF.

This clonotype was found many times. The CDR3 DNA reads as TGTGCCAGCAGCTTGGTCCGGGACTGGAGGGCAGATACGCAGTATTTT. This sequence encodes CASSLVRDWRADTQYF. This chain uses TRBV5-6 with TRBJ2-3, with D possibly TRBD2 on 6 matching bases. The CDR3 sequence is 16 residues long. Germline CDR1 is SGHDT and CDR2 is YYEEEE. The V and J ends lost 0 bases and 4 bases respectively, with 15 bases between them.

In this sample, this clonotype is medium-sized. The genes are TRBV5-5 and TRBJ2-1; TRBD2 agrees at 7 bases. Germline CDR1 SGHKS, CDR2 YYEKEE (reference sequence). V shed 1 base, J shed 5 bases, and the junction held 6 bases outside the gene matches. This CDR3 is 15 amino acids long. The CDR3 nucleotides read TGTGCCAGCAGCTTGTGGGGGACTACTAACAATGAGCAGTTCTTC. This sequence encodes CASSLWGTTNNEQFF.

This sequence joins TRBV20-1 and TRBJ2-2, with D perhaps matching TRBD1 (6 bases). Germline CDR1 reads DFQATT; CDR2 reads SNEGSKA (reference sequence). V lost 1 base to trimming and J lost 6 bases, with 12 bases between them. This CDR3 spans 14 amino acids. The CDR3, as DNA: TGCAGTGCTAGAGTGGTGGGGGCCCCCGGGGAGCTGTTTTTT. This translates into CSARVVGAPGELFF.

The sample holds many counts of this clonotype. CDR3 nucleotide sequence: TGTGCCAGCAGTTTAGAGGGGAATAATCAGCCCCAGCATTTT. This encodes CASSLEGNNQPQHF. The V call is TRBV12-3 or TRBV12-4, the J call TRBJ1-5; D is possibly TRBD1 (5 bases). The CDR3 is 14 residues long. V was cut by 1 base and J by 4 bases, with 8 bases left in between.

This clonotype was found many times. The chain employs TRBV7-6 and TRBJ2-5; D tentatively reads TRBD1 or TRBD2 (5 bases each). Germline V gives CDR1 SGHVS, CDR2 FNYEAQ. V was cut by 5 bases and J by 1 base, with 14 bases left in between. The CDR3 consists of 15 residues. The CDR3 sequence: CASSGGHGGQETQYF. The CDR3 nucleotides read TGTGCCAGCAGCGGCGGACACGGAGGCCAAGAGACCCAGTACTTC.

In this sample, this clonotype turned up many times. V and J are TRBV9 and TRBJ2-5; D ambiguous. V lost 1 base and J 1 base, leaving 8 bases between the germline ends. Germline CDR1 SGDLS, CDR2 YYNGEE. The CDR3 is 14 amino acids. CDR3: CASSVPGPQETQYF. The CDR3 DNA follows: TGTGCCAGCAGCGTACCAGGACCCCAAGAGACCCAGTACTTC. Complete variable domain (other parts from reference TRBV9 and TRBJ2-5): DSGVTQTPKHLITATGQRVTLRCSPRSGDLSVYWYQQSLDQGLQFLIQYYNGEERAKGNILERFSAQQFPDLHSELNLSSLELGDSALYFCASSVPGPQETQYFGPGTRLLVL.

This clonotype was observed many times. The chain uses TRBV19 and TRBJ2-7; TRBD1 might be the D (5 bases). The CDR3 spans 12 residues. CDR1 and CDR2 from the germline V gene are LNHDA and SQIVND (reference sequence). V gave up 3 bases and J gave up 5 bases, with 8 bases separating them. CDR3 residues: CASSIQGDEQYF. The CDR3 region has the DNA TGTGCCAGTAGTATCCAGGGCGACGAGCAGTACTTC.

The J gene is TRBJ1-2, the V gene TRBV20-1; a possible D gene is TRBD1 (6 bases). Trimming stripped 5 bases from V and 8 bases from J, with 12 bases between. The CDR3 has 11 residues. Germline CDR1 is DFQATT and CDR2 is SNEGSKA (reference sequence). The CDR3 spells CSAWSGGGYTF. CDR3 sequence (DNA): TGCAGTGCTTGGAGTGGGGGCGGCTACACCTTC.

This clonotype was found many times. This chain links TRBV7-6 with TRBJ2-2; no firm D call. This CDR3 is built from 14 residues. The V end lost 0 bases, the J end lost 6 bases, and 8 bases lay between the germline ends. Germline loops: CDR1 SGHVS, CDR2 FNYEAQ. The CDR3 loop reads CASSLAQRSGELFF. DNA of the CDR3: TGTGCCAGCAGCTTAGCGCAAAGGTCCGGGGAGCTGTTTTTT. Full variable domain (rest looked up from reference TRBV7-6 and TRBJ2-2): GAGVSQSPRYKVTKRGQDVALRCDPISGHVSLYWYRQALGQGPEFLTYFNYEAQQDKSGLPNDRFSAERPEGSISTLTIQRTEQRDSAMYRCASSLAQRSGELFFGEGSRLTVL.

Many counts were recorded for this clonotype. CDR3 coding DNA: TGTGCCAGCAGTATCGACGTGGTCCACGAGCAGTACTTC. Protein product: CASSIDVVHEQYF. This chain joins TRBV27 and TRBJ2-7; D is ambiguous. V was clipped by 5 bases and J by 5 bases, with 13 bases between them. The CDR3 extends over 13 amino acids. Germline V gene lookup returns CDR1 MNHEY and CDR2 SMNVEV (reference sequence).

The chain is built from TRBV7-9 and TRBJ2-1, with 7 bases fitting TRBD1. CDR1 and CDR2 from the germline V gene are SEHNR and FQNEAQ (reference sequence). The ends lost 4 bases at V and 5 bases at J; junction bases unmatched: 11. CDR3 length: 16 residues. CDR3 nucleotides: TGTGCCAGCAGCTCGCCAACCGGACAGGTTGACAATGAGCAGTTCTTC. Translated, it gives CASSSPTGQVDNEQFF. Complete variable domain (other parts from reference TRBV7-9 and TRBJ2-1): DTGVSQNPRHKITKRGQNVTFRCDPISEHNRLYWYRQTLGQGPEFLTYFQNEAQLEKSRLLSDRFSAERPKGSFSTLEIQRTEQGDSAMYLCASSSPTGQVDNEQFFGPGTRLTVL.

This clonotype came up a few times. The rearrangement links TRBV9 to TRBJ2-3; D uncertain. Germline CDR1 and CDR2: SGDLS and YYNGEE. This CDR3 has 12 amino acids. The ends were cut back, 4 bases at V and 1 base at J, with 4 bases in the middle. CDR3 amino acids: CASSSRTDTQYF. The CDR3 nucleotides read TGTGCCAGCAGCTCCCGCACAGATACGCAGTATTTT.

This clonotype showed up many times. The chain carries TRBV29-1 and TRBJ2-7, with D possibly TRBD2 on 5 matching bases. The CDR3 has 13 residues. Germline V gives CDR1 SQVTM, CDR2 ANQGSEA. Trimming pared 2 bases from V and 3 bases from J, leaving 11 bases between. CDR3 sequence reads: CSVETGFHYEQYF. Here the CDR3 DNA reads TGCAGCGTTGAAACGGGGTTTCACTACGAGCAGTACTTC.

This clonotype was seen ten or more times. The genes are TRBV6-6 and TRBJ2-7; D remains unclear. CDR1 MNHNY and CDR2 SVGAGI come from the germline V gene (reference sequence). This CDR3 is built from 13 residues. Trimming shortened V by 6 bases and J by 1 base, and 10 bases separated the two germline ends. The CDR3 DNA is TGTGCCAGCAGAAGTCCGTTTTCCTACGAGCAGTACTTC. This codes for CASRSPFSYEQYF.

This clonotype was observed many times. This sequence joins TRBV5-6 and TRBJ2-1, with TRBD1 as a possible D gene (6 bases). The germline V and J ends were trimmed by 4 bases and 2 bases, with 16 bases remaining between them. This CDR3 spans 16 amino acids. The germline gives CDR1 SGHDT, CDR2 YYEEEE. The CDR3 DNA follows: TGTGCCAGCAGCCAGGACGTGGGGGCTACCTACAATGAGCAGTTCTTC. This sequence encodes CASSQDVGATYNEQFF.

This clonotype has ten or more counts. The rearrangement links TRBV11-2 to TRBJ2-3; D possibly corresponds to TRBD2 (5 bases). The CDR3 extends over 14 amino acids. V was trimmed by 8 bases and J by 0 bases, leaving 12 bases between them. CDR1 is SGHAT and CDR2 is FQNNGV in the germline V gene. The CDR3 sequence is CASLRGASTDTQYF. The CDR3 DNA sequence: TGTGCCAGCCTACGGGGTGCTAGCACAGATACGCAGTATTTT.

The chain employs TRBV7-8 and TRBJ2-3; D not certain. Germline CDR1 is SGHVS and CDR2 is FQNEAQ. The CDR3 sequence is 15 residues long. The V gene lost 0 bases and the J gene lost 2 bases, with 9 bases spanning the gap. CDR3 in amino acids: CASSLAGHYTDTQYF. CDR3 bases: TGTGCCAGCAGCTTAGCGGGCCACTACACAGATACGCAGTATTTT.

This clonotype was counted at least ten times. The V and J genes are TRBV4-3 and TRBJ2-1; 8 positions match TRBD1. This CDR3 region has 13 residues. Germline V gives CDR1 LGHNA, CDR2 YSLEER. V lost 5 bases and J lost 8; bases outside the gene matches: 5. This chain's CDR3 is CASSSGQGDEQFF. CDR3 sequence (DNA): TGCGCCAGCAGCTCTGGACAGGGAGATGAGCAGTTCTTC.

The chain has TRBV29-1 and TRBJ1-5, with no clear D. V shed 5 bases and J shed 0 bases, with 8 bases lying between them. This CDR3 has 13 residues. Germline-derived CDR1 and CDR2 are SQVTM and ANQGSEA. The CDR3 DNA follows: TGCAGCGTTCAAGGGAATAGCAATCAGCCCCAGCATTTT. As protein: CSVQGNSNQPQHF.

This chain joins TRBV7-3 and TRBJ2-3; 10 nucleotides match TRBD2. Per the germline V gene, CDR1 is SGHTA and CDR2 is FQGTGA. V shed 3 bases, J shed 4 bases, and the junction held 7 bases outside the gene matches. This CDR3 contains 16 residues. This CDR3 reads CASSLGSGGLADTQYF. The DNA for the CDR3 is TGTGCCAGCAGCTTGGGTAGCGGGGGGCTGGCAGATACGCAGTATTTT.